The source of this T cell receptor (beta chain) is a study of T cells in Graves' hyperthyroidism and ophthalmopathy. Germline V gene lookup returns CDR1 SEHNR and CDR2 FQNEAQ (reference sequence). V was cut by 4 bases and J by 4 bases, with 13 bases left in between. This CDR3 is 14 amino acids long. Regions amplified from RNA transcripts were the TCR beta CDR3 regions. HTBI primers drove first-round RT-PCR of the TCR CDR3. MiXCR, run by TCRdb on the multiplex PCR reads, gives a single entry per CDR3 protein. The table includes 200,000 to 250,000 distinct CDR3 sequences, about 24% detected once. General study findings and limits: Most thyroid-expanded clonotypes above 0.001 were also found in blood.

This clonotype was seen ten or more times. Antigen unknown. The source of this sequence is a woman between 40 and 50 years old with Graves' ophthalmopathy. Sequencing used blood. The chain links TRBV7-9 to TRBJ1-1; D is ambiguous. CDR3 DNA: TGTGCCAGCAGCTCCTCCACATCAGTCACTGAAGCTTTCTTT. Amino acid sequence: CASSSSTSVTEAFF.